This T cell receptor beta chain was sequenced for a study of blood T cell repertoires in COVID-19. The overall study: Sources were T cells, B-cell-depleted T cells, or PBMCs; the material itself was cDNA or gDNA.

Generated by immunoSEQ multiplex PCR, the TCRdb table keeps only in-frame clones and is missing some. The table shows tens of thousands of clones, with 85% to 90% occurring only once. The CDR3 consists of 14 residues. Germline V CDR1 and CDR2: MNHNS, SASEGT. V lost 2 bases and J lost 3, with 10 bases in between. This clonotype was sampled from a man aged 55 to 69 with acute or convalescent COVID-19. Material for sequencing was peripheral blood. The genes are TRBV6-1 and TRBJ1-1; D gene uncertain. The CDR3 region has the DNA TGTGCCAGCAGTGAAAATACCGGAGACACTGAAGCTTTCTTT. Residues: CASSENTGDTEAFF.